This TCR beta chain was sequenced in a study of blood T cells in healthy people across ages. A second PCR, run for roughly 7 to 12 cycles, used a sample-barcoded 5' primer plus a J-beta primer mix. MiXCR was run by TCRdb on the 5' RACE reads, yielding one entry per CDR3 protein. The sample lists some 1.5 million distinct CDR3 sequences, approximately 42% seen once, with about 4.1% in the top ten. Study findings and constraints: Whereas aged donors had fewer naive CD4+ cells, long-lived donors had more of them and higher diversity.

The study isolated at least 7 million PBMCs from each sample. For this clonotype: The antigen remains unidentified.

This CDR3 comprises 14 residues. With 5 bases removed from V and 6 bases from J, the gap between germline ends came to 16 bases. CDR1 SGHTA and CDR2 FQGNSA come from the germline V gene. The sequencing sample was made of blood. The receptor was isolated from a woman between 18 and 29 years old in good health. The genes are TRBV7-2 and TRBJ1-1; possibly TRBD1 for D (5 bases). The CDR3 here is CASSPERGRAEAFF. The CDR3 nucleotides read TGTGCCAGCAGCCCAGAGCGGGGACGCGCTGAAGCTTTCTTT.